The 28 T cell receptor beta chains reported below all come from one sample, sequenced in a study of blood T cells in healthy people across ages. Then a second PCR, running about 6 to 11 cycles, was carried out with a sample-barcoded 5' primer and a J-beta primer mix. TCRdb itself ran the 5' RACE reads through MiXCR, one entry per CDR3 protein. The sample gives 660,000 or so distinct CDR3 sequences, around three fifths of which show up once; 30% to 40% is in the top ten. What was sequenced was blood. All receptors derive from a man aged 55-75 years in good health.

This clonotype was seen more than once but under ten times. The gene calls are TRBV6-6 and TRBJ2-5; D is undetermined. The CDR3 has 15 residues. CDR1 and CDR2 (germline): MNHNY, SVGAGI (reference sequence). Deletions cut 4 bases from V and 2 bases from J, with 14 bases between. In DNA, the CDR3 is TGTGCCAGCAGTTTCGCCATTCAAGTACAAGAGACCCAGTACTTC. This sequence encodes CASSFAIQVQETQYF.

The V call is TRBV13, the J call TRBJ2-7; D is possibly TRBD1 (6 bases). The CDR3 runs 15 residues. V was cut by 2 bases and J by 5 bases, with 16 bases left in between. Per germline, CDR1 PRHDT and CDR2 FYEKMQ (reference sequence). The CDR3 bases are TGTGCCAGCAGCTTAACTCCGGACAGCGCCCACGAGCAGTACTTC. Protein product: CASSLTPDSAHEQYF.

The rearrangement uses TRBV4-2 and TRBJ2-1, with a possible D match to TRBD2 (6 bases). Trimming shortened V by 1 base and J by 8 bases, and 15 bases separated the two germline ends. The germline V gene encodes CDR1 LGHNA and CDR2 YNFKEQ. CDR3 size: 15 residues. For the CDR3, the DNA is TGTGCCAGCAGCCAAGTAACCGGGGGTGGCGATGAGCAGTTCTTC. Translated, it gives CASSQVTGGGDEQFF.

The genes are TRBV20-1 and TRBJ2-3, with D perhaps TRBD2 (6 bases). CDR1 is DFQATT, CDR2 SNEGSKA, per germline (reference sequence). Trimming took 6 bases from V and 2 from J, leaving 9 bases between them. The CDR3 contains 12 residues. CDR3 region: CSARRDTDTQYF. CDR3 DNA: TGCAGTGCCCGGCGGGACACAGATACGCAGTATTTT.

The sample holds a few counts of this clonotype. The rearrangement links TRBV20-1 to TRBJ2-5; 8 nucleotides line up with TRBD1. V was pared by 0 bases and J by 11 bases, with 8 bases of the junction left unmatched. This CDR3 spans 13 amino acids. The germline V gene encodes CDR1 DFQATT and CDR2 SNEGSKA (reference sequence). This CDR3 is CSARETGAKVQYF. DNA for the CDR3: TGCAGTGCTAGAGAGACAGGGGCGAAAGTGCAGTACTTC.

The V and J genes are TRBV5-5 and TRBJ1-1; 7 bases align to TRBD1. CDR1 is SGHKS, CDR2 YYEKEE, per germline (reference sequence). The V gene end was trimmed by 0 bases and the J gene end by 0 bases; junction bases not matched to a gene: 2. This CDR3 is 15 amino acids long. In nucleotides, the CDR3 is TGTGCCAGCAGCTTGGCCAGGGGGATGAACACTGAAGCTTTCTTT. Translation gives CASSLARGMNTEAFF.

Concerning this clonotype itself: An end of the junction does not agree with germline; a read error may underlie this. The chain recombines TRBV29-1 with TRBJ2-2; possibly TRBD1 for D (6 bases). The germline V gene has CDR1 SQVTM and CDR2 ANQGSEA. This CDR3 is 13 amino acids long. CDR3 amino acids: CGVTTGSTGELFF. The CDR3 DNA is TGCGGCGTGACTACAGGGTCCACCGGGGAGCTGTTTTTT.

The rearrangement links TRBV20-1 to TRBJ2-3; the match to TRBD2 covers 10 bases. The germline V gene encodes CDR1 DFQATT and CDR2 SNEGSKA (reference sequence). The CDR3 totals 16 residues. CDR3 nucleotides: TGCAGATCTGGGGGTAGCGGGGGGCACAGCACAGATACGCAGTATTTT. Translation gives CRSGGSGGHSTDTQYF.

The V call is TRBV28, the J call TRBJ2-5; D is unclear. The germline V gene encodes CDR1 MDHEN and CDR2 SYDVKM. Trimming removed 3 bases from V and 4 bases from J, with 15 bases in between. This CDR3 region has 15 residues. The CDR3 nucleotides are TGTGCCAGCAGTTTGCCGACAAGGTGGAGAGAGACCCAGTACTTC. Amino acid sequence: CASSLPTRWRETQYF.

This clonotype has just a few counts. The chain couples TRBV29-1 to TRBJ2-6; D not certain. Germline CDR1 SQVTM, CDR2 ANQGSEA. The V and J ends lost 7 bases and 1 base respectively, with 8 bases between them. The CDR3 length is 13 residues. DNA for the CDR3: TGCAGCGCCTGGGTATCTGGGGCCAACGTCCTGACTTTC. Its protein is CSAWVSGANVLTF.

The chain carries TRBV21-1 and TRBJ2-5; the table names TRBD1, a call not compared with the DNA. TRBV21-1 is recorded as a pseudogene. CDR3 length equals 18 residues. CDR3 bases: TGTGCCAGCAGCGATCTCCTCCGGGACAGGGAAGGGGGGGAGACCCAGTACTTC. This translates into CASSDLLRDREGGETQYF.

The V call is TRBV20-1, the J call TRBJ2-3, with 8 bases fitting TRBD2. Germline assignment: CDR1 DFQATT and CDR2 SNEGSKA (reference sequence). Trimming cost V 3 bases and J 2 bases; bases outside gene matches: 1. The CDR3 length is 13 residues. CDR3: CSASGGDTDTQYF. In DNA, the CDR3 is TGCAGTGCTAGCGGGGGGGACACAGATACGCAGTATTTT.

The V call is TRBV4-1, the J call TRBJ2-3; D is uncertain. CDR1 MGHRA and CDR2 YSYEKL come from the germline V gene. V was trimmed by 3 bases and J by 6 bases, leaving 13 bases between them. This CDR3 spans 14 amino acids. CDR3 DNA: TGCGCCAGCAGCCAGGCCTTACAACTCGATACGCAGTATTTT. This encodes CASSQALQLDTQYF.

This clonotype was detected many times. This chain uses TRBV29-1 with TRBJ1-3; D gene ambiguous. The V and J ends lost 3 bases and 0 bases respectively, with 9 bases between them. Germline values: CDR1 SQVTM, CDR2 ANQGSEA. This CDR3 comprises 14 residues. Here the CDR3 reads CSVEDGRSGNTIYF. The CDR3 bases are TGCAGCGTTGAGGATGGCCGCTCTGGAAACACCATATATTTT.

The CDR3 DNA reads TGCGCCAGCAGCTTAGGAAGCGATTCTTTCAATGAGCAGTTCTTC. It codes for CASSLGSDSFNEQFF. This chain joins TRBV5-1 and TRBJ2-1, with D unclear. Deletions cut 2 bases from V and 6 bases from J, with 15 bases between. The CDR3 runs to 15 residues. From germline, CDR1 is SGHRS and CDR2 YFSETQ.

This clonotype was detected ten times or more. This chain uses TRBV25-1 with TRBJ1-6; 11 positions agree with TRBD1. Losses at the gene ends were 0 bases for V and 1 base for J; bases not matched to a gene: 5. Germline CDR1 is MGHDK and CDR2 is SYGVNS. The CDR3 extends over 19 amino acids. In DNA form, the CDR3 reads TGTGCCAGCAGTGAATACGGGACAGGGGGTTGGTCCTATAATTCACCCCTCCACTTT. Protein: CASSEYGTGGWSYNSPLHF.

The V gene is TRBV9, the J gene TRBJ2-1; D gene uncertain. V was cut by 0 bases and J by 5 bases, with 12 bases left in between. The CDR3 runs 15 residues. The germline gives CDR1 SGDLS, CDR2 YYNGEE. CDR3 nucleotides: TGTGCCAGCAGCGTAGGGGGTCACCAACACAATGAGCAGTTCTTC. It yields the protein CASSVGGHQHNEQFF. Combining the CDR3 with reference TRBV9 and TRBJ2-1 gives the whole variable domain DSGVTQTPKHLITATGQRVTLRCSPRSGDLSVYWYQQSLDQGLQFLIQYYNGEERAKGNILERFSAQQFPDLHSELNLSSLELGDSALYFCASSVGGHQHNEQFFGPGTRLTVL.

This clonotype has more than one count but fewer than ten. This rearrangement joins TRBV18 to TRBJ2-1, with 14 bases aligning to TRBD2. CDR1 and CDR2 (germline): KGHSH, LQKENI. J lost 6 bases, V lost 0 bases, and 7 bases had no gene match. The CDR3 runs 18 residues. The DNA of the CDR3 is TGTGCCAGCTCACCACCTATGGGACTAGCGGGGGCGTCCAATGAGCAGTTCTTC. This gives the protein CASSPPMGLAGASNEQFF.

This clonotype has a handful of counts. The chain combines TRBV11-2 with TRBJ2-5, with 9 bases aligning to TRBD1. V was pared by 5 bases and J by 6 bases, with 13 bases of the junction left unmatched. CDR1 and CDR2 from the germline V gene are SGHAT and FQNNGV. This CDR3 is 16 amino acids long. The CDR3 is CASSPAGTGIRKTQYF. Written as DNA, the CDR3 is TGTGCCAGCAGCCCCGCGGGGACAGGGATTAGGAAGACCCAGTACTTC.

The CDR3: CASSKVTENTEAFF. DNA of the CDR3: TGTGCCAGCTCTAAGGTTACAGAGAACACTGAAGCTTTCTTT. The chain has TRBV2 and TRBJ1-1; D uncertain. V lost 8 bases and J lost 1, with 14 bases in between. The CDR3 has 14 amino acids. In germline, CDR1 is SNHLY, CDR2 FYNNEI.

CDR3 sequence: CASQTSGGSYNEQFF. DNA of the CDR3: TGTGCCAGCCAAACCTCCGGGGGGTCCTACAATGAGCAGTTCTTC. The V gene is TRBV6-5, the J gene TRBJ2-1, with 7 positions matching TRBD2. CDR3 length: 15 residues. Germline loops: CDR1 MNHEY, CDR2 SVGAGI. With 8 bases clipped from V and 1 base from J, the junction kept 8 bases outside the gene matches.

This clonotype was counted between two and nine times. The V and J genes are TRBV29-1 and TRBJ2-3, with 9 bases matching TRBD1. CDR3 length: 17 amino acids. Germline V gives CDR1 SQVTM, CDR2 ANQGSEA. J was trimmed by 2 bases and V by 8 bases; bases with no gene match: 17. In nucleotides, the CDR3 is TGCAGCACCCGACCGGGAACGACAGGGGGTTACACAGATACGCAGTATTTT. This codes for CSTRPGTTGGYTDTQYF.

The rearrangement links TRBV5-1 to TRBJ2-5; TRBD2 aligns across 12 bases. CDR1 is SGHRS, CDR2 YFSETQ, per germline. The ends lost 4 bases at V and 6 bases at J; junction bases unmatched: 7. This CDR3 has 15 residues. This chain's CDR3 is CASSPSGGAEKTQYF. The CDR3 nucleotides are TGCGCCAGCAGCCCTAGCGGGGGGGCCGAGAAGACCCAGTACTTC.

This chain joins TRBV15 and TRBJ2-7; 8 bases align to TRBD1. The J call may be faulty, since TRBJ2-4 better matches the DNA end. The length of the CDR3 is 17 residues. Per germline, CDR1 LNHNV and CDR2 YYDKDF (reference sequence). CDR3 amino acids: CATSRDIATGARGIQYF. The CDR3 coding sequence is TGTGCCACCAGCAGAGACATTGCGACAGGGGCTCGTGGCATTCAGTACTTC.

The genes are TRBV12-3 or TRBV12-4 and TRBJ1-6; 9 positions match TRBD1. CDR3 length: 14 residues. The junction had 5 bases not matched to a gene; V was cut back by 5 bases and J by 9 bases. For the CDR3, the DNA is TGTGCCAGCAGTCCCTCGACAGGGGGTTCACCCCTCCACTTT. Its protein is CASSPSTGGSPLHF.

The chain links TRBV20-1 to TRBJ2-2; TRBD1 aligns across 9 bases. V lost 1 base and J lost 5; bases outside the gene matches: 2. Germline loops: CDR1 DFQATT, CDR2 SNEGSKA (reference sequence). The CDR3 covers 14 residues. This CDR3 is CSARGQGGTGELFF. Here the CDR3 DNA reads TGCAGTGCTAGAGGACAGGGGGGGACCGGGGAGCTGTTTTTT.

This clonotype was picked up a small number of times. The gene calls are TRBV2 and TRBJ1-2, with 7 nucleotides matching TRBD1. This CDR3 has 13 residues. J gave up 3 bases and V 6 bases, and 4 bases lay outside the gene matches. Germline CDR1 is SNHLY and CDR2 is FYNNEI. Written as DNA, the CDR3 is TGTGCCAGCAGGACCGGGACAGACTATGGCTACACCTTC. This sequence encodes CASRTGTDYGYTF.

This clonotype was seen only once. The chain has TRBV4-1 and TRBJ2-3; 8 nucleotides align to TRBD2. J was trimmed by 5 bases and V by 3 bases; bases with no gene match: 13. Germline-derived CDR1 and CDR2 are MGHRA and YSYEKL. This CDR3 is 17 amino acids long. The CDR3 loop is CASSQETMGLGGDTQYF. CDR3 DNA: TGCGCCAGCAGCCAGGAAACCATGGGACTAGGTGGAGATACGCAGTATTTT.